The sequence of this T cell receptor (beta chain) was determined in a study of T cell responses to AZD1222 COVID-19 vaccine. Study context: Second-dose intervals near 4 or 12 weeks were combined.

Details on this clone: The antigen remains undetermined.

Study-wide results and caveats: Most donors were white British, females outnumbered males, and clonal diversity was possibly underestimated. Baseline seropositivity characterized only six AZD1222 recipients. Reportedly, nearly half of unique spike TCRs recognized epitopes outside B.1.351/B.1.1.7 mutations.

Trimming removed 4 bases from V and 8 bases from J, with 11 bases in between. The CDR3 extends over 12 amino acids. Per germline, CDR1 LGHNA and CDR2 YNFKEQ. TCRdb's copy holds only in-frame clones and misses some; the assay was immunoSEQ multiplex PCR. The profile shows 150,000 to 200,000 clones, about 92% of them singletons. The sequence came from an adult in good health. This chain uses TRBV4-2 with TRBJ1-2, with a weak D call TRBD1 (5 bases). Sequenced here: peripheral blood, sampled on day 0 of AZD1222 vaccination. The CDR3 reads CASSPSREGYTF. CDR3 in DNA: TGTGCCAGCAGCCCCTCCAGGGAGGGCTACACCTTC.